This entry concerns a single T cell receptor (beta chain). Per the study methods: Reference gene primer amplification in the assay estimated nucleated cell counts. The table came from immunoSEQ multiplex PCR; TCRdb's copy has only in-frame clones and leaves some out. V and J calls plus clone size are reproduced from that table; the DNA served to infer D and trimming. The sample carries about 99,000 clones, 70% to 90% recorded once. CDR3 size: 11 residues. The source of the sample is a study of blood T cell repertoires in COVID-19. Study background: Sites across the United States, Italy and Spain contributed samples from acute and convalescent COVID-19. T cells, B-cell-depleted T cells, or PBMCs supplied cDNA or gDNA.

The chain employs TRBV21-1 and TRBJ1-6. TRBV21-1 is marked as a pseudogene. The origin of this receptor is an older woman with acute or convalescent COVID-19. Sequencing input: peripheral blood. The chain's CDR3 is CASPSGSPLHF. As DNA, the CDR3 is TGTGCCAGCCCGTCCGGTTCACCCCTCCACTTT.